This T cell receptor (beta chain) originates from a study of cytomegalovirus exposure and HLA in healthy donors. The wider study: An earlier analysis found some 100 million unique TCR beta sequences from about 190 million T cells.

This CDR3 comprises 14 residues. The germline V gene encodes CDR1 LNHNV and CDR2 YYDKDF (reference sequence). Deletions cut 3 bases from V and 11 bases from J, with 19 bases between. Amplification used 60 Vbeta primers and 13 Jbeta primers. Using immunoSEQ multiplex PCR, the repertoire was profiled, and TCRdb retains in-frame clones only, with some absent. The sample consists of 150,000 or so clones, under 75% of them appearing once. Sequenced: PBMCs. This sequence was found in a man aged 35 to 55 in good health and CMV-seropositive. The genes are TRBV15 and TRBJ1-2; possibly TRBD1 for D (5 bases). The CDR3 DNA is TGTGCCACCAGCAGTCAGTTGGGGGGGAAGGATTACACCTTC. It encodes CATSSQLGGKDYTF.